These T cell receptor beta chains were read from a single sample in a study of T cell repertoires in cytomegalovirus infection. TCRdb independently ran MiXCR on the reads; one entry per CDR3 protein. The sample has about 150,000 distinct CDR3 sequences; 20% to 25% are singletons. Sequencing was carried out using PBMCs. All receptors come from a human donor in good health (CMV status not recorded). Some clones in this sample may be carry-over from other donors' samples. Both conserved end residues are part of each CDR3. Fields, in order: V gene, clone size, D gene, J gene, CDR3 protein, CDR3 DNA. A D gene is named only where the DNA matches it firmly. Expanded clones are given a class, and other clones once, few, many or no size at all.

>TRBV7-4|few|TRBD2|TRBJ2-7
CASSLVRSSGGARSYEQYF
TGTGCCAGCAGCTTAGTTCGGTCTAGCGGGGGGGCCAGGTCCTACGAGCAGTACTTC
>TRBV5-1|.|.|TRBJ2-1
CASSLKGGDEQFF
TGCGCCAGCAGCTTGAAAGGCGGGGATGAGCAGTTCTTC
>TRBV5-1|.|.|TRBJ1-1
CASQITPGPNTEAFF
TGCGCCAGCCAAATTACCCCAGGCCCGAACACTGAAGCTTTCTTT
>TRBV12-3/TRBV12-4|.|TRBD1|TRBJ1-2
CASSLGQVGYTF
TGTGCCAGCAGTCTTGGACAGGTCGGCTACACCTTC
>TRBV11-2|many|TRBD1|TRBJ2-1
CASSLGQGTFNEQFF
TGTGCCAGCAGCTTAGGACAGGGGACGTTTAATGAGCAGTTCTTC
>TRBV20-1|few|.|TRBJ1-1
CSTRRDTEAFF
TGCAGTACTAGACGTGACACTGAAGCTTTCTTT
>TRBV29-1|few|TRBD2|TRBJ2-3
CSVEGLAGGPGSQYF
TGCAGCGTTGAGGGACTAGCGGGAGGGCCGGGTTCTCAGTATTTT
>TRBV20-1|.|.|TRBJ2-7
CSASSRHSYEQYF
TGCAGTGCTAGCTCTCGACACTCCTACGAGCAGTACTTC
>TRBV7-2|many|.|TRBJ2-7
CASSPQTGDEQYF
TGTGCCAGCAGCCCCCAGACGGGGGACGAGCAGTACTTC
>TRBV28|many|.|TRBJ2-3
CASSGGGETDTQYF
TGTGCCAGCAGTGGAGGGGGCGAGACAGATACGCAGTATTTT
>TRBV7-3|many|.|TRBJ1-6
CASSLTFGDSYNSPLHF
TGTGCCAGCAGCTTAACGTTCGGGGATTCTTATAATTCACCCCTCCACTTT
>TRBV7-9|.|.|TRBJ1-1
CASSFFRGNTEAFF
TGTGCCAGCAGCTTTTTCCGCGGGAACACTGAAGCTTTCTTT
>TRBV12-3/TRBV12-4|many|TRBD1|TRBJ1-1
CASRGQGRVNTEAFF
TGTGCCAGCAGAGGACAGGGGAGGGTGAACACTGAAGCTTTCTTT
>TRBV7-2|many|.|TRBJ2-2
CASSLAGKKGAGELFF
TGTGCCAGCAGCTTAGCCGGGAAGAAGGGGGCCGGGGAGCTGTTTTTT
>TRBV7-9|few|TRBD1|TRBJ1-3
CASSNYQDRTVPVSGNTIYF
TGTGCCAGCAGCAATTATCAGGACAGGACAGTACCCGTCTCTGGAAACACCATATATTTT
>TRBV29-1|few|.|TRBJ1-1
CSGSNTEAFF
TGCAGCGGATCAAACACTGAAGCTTTCTTT
>TRBV11-2|few|TRBD2|TRBJ2-5
CASSLFGGARETQYF
TGTGCCAGCAGCTTATTCGGGGGGGCTCGAGAGACCCAGTACTTC
>TRBV28|few|TRBD2|TRBJ2-7
CASSPRLAGAYEQYF
TGTGCCAGCAGTCCCCGACTAGCGGGAGCCTACGAGCAGTACTTC
>TRBV2|many|.|TRBJ2-7
CASVTKGHEQYF
TGTGCCAGCGTCACGAAGGGCCACGAGCAGTACTTC
>TRBV5-1|.|.|TRBJ2-2
CASSWTGPRGTGELFF
TGCGCCAGCAGCTGGACCGGGCCCCGCGGCACCGGGGAGCTGTTTTTT
>TRBV12-3/TRBV12-4|few|.|TRBJ1-5
CASSTDSNSNQPQHF
TGTGCCAGCAGTACAGACAGCAATAGCAATCAGCCCCAGCATTTT
>TRBV2|.|TRBD1|TRBJ1-1
CASITQGVGTEAFF
TGTGCCAGCATTACACAGGGGGTGGGCACTGAAGCTTTCTTT
>TRBV27|few|.|TRBJ1-2
CASSYPGGGGYTF
TGTGCCAGCAGTTATCCCGGGGGAGGGGGCTACACCTTC
>TRBV12-3/TRBV12-4|many|.|TRBJ1-2
CASSPDRIYGYTF
TGTGCCAGCAGCCCCGACAGGATCTATGGCTACACCTTC
>TRBV28|.|.|TRBJ1-1
CASSFGSENTEAFF
TGTGCCAGCAGTTTTGGCTCAGAAAACACTGAAGCTTTCTTT
>TRBV3-1|few|.|TRBJ1-1
CASSMQNTEAFF
TGTGCCAGCAGCATGCAGAACACTGAAGCTTTCTTT
>TRBV23-1|.|TRBD1|TRBJ2-1
CASAIPGQGNEQFF
TGCGCCAGCGCCATTCCGGGACAGGGTAATGAGCAGTTCTTC
>TRBV9|.|TRBD1|TRBJ1-6
CASSAPGTGTNSPLHF
TGTGCCAGCAGCGCACCCGGGACAGGGACGAATTCACCCCTCCACTTT
>TRBV7-3|.|.|TRBJ2-1
CASSLTRSGNEQFF
TGTGCCAGCAGCTTAACTAGGTCGGGGAATGAGCAGTTCTTC
>TRBV20-1|few|TRBD2|TRBJ2-3
CSAYLPAGGPGDTQYF
TGCAGTGCTTACCTGCCAGCGGGAGGGCCGGGAGATACGCAGTATTTT
>TRBV4-3|.|TRBD2|TRBJ2-7
CASSPSRLAGEQYF
TGCGCCAGCAGCCCCTCGCGGCTAGCGGGAGAGCAGTACTTC
>TRBV6-5|few|TRBD1|TRBJ2-4
CASSRRILATGVENIQYF
TGTGCCAGCAGTCGGCGAATCCTCGCGACAGGGGTTGAAAACATTCAGTACTTC
>TRBV10-3|.|.|TRBJ2-7
CAISEGGVYEQYF
TGTGCCATCAGTGAGGGTGGCGTCTACGAGCAGTACTTC
>TRBV5-4|many|.|TRBJ2-5
CASSLGGRQETQYF
TGTGCCAGCAGCTTGGGGGGACGACAAGAGACCCAGTACTTC
>TRBV2|few|.|TRBJ1-1
CASSEAREDFF
TGTGCCAGCAGTGAAGCCAGGGAGGATTTCTTT
>TRBV20-1|.|.|TRBJ2-7
CSARAGSSYEQYF
TGCAGTGCTAGAGCAGGAAGCTCCTACGAGCAGTACTTC
>TRBV5-5|few|.|TRBJ1-1
CASIPQGKPNTEAFF
TGTGCCAGCATCCCACAGGGAAAACCGAACACTGAAGCTTTCTTT
>TRBV7-2|many|.|TRBJ1-6
CASRMGLSSYNSPLHF
TGTGCCAGCAGGATGGGACTTAGCTCCTATAATTCACCCCTCCACTTT
>TRBV7-8|many|.|TRBJ2-7
CASSEGRGYEQYF
TGTGCCAGCAGCGAGGGACGTGGATACGAGCAGTACTTC
>TRBV2|.|.|TRBJ1-1
CASSQWTNTEAFF
TGTGCCAGCAGTCAATGGACGAACACTGAAGCTTTCTTT
>TRBV19|.|.|TRBJ1-3
CASSTPYRSSGNTIYF
TGTGCCAGTAGTACACCGTACAGGAGCTCTGGAAACACCATATATTTT
>TRBV27|.|.|TRBJ1-2
CASRPNGAGGYTF
TGTGCCAGCAGACCTAATGGGGCAGGTGGCTACACCTTC
>TRBV13|few|.|TRBJ2-2
CASSRLHILRGTGELFF
TGTGCCAGCAGCCGACTACACATACTTCGGGGCACCGGGGAGCTGTTTTTT